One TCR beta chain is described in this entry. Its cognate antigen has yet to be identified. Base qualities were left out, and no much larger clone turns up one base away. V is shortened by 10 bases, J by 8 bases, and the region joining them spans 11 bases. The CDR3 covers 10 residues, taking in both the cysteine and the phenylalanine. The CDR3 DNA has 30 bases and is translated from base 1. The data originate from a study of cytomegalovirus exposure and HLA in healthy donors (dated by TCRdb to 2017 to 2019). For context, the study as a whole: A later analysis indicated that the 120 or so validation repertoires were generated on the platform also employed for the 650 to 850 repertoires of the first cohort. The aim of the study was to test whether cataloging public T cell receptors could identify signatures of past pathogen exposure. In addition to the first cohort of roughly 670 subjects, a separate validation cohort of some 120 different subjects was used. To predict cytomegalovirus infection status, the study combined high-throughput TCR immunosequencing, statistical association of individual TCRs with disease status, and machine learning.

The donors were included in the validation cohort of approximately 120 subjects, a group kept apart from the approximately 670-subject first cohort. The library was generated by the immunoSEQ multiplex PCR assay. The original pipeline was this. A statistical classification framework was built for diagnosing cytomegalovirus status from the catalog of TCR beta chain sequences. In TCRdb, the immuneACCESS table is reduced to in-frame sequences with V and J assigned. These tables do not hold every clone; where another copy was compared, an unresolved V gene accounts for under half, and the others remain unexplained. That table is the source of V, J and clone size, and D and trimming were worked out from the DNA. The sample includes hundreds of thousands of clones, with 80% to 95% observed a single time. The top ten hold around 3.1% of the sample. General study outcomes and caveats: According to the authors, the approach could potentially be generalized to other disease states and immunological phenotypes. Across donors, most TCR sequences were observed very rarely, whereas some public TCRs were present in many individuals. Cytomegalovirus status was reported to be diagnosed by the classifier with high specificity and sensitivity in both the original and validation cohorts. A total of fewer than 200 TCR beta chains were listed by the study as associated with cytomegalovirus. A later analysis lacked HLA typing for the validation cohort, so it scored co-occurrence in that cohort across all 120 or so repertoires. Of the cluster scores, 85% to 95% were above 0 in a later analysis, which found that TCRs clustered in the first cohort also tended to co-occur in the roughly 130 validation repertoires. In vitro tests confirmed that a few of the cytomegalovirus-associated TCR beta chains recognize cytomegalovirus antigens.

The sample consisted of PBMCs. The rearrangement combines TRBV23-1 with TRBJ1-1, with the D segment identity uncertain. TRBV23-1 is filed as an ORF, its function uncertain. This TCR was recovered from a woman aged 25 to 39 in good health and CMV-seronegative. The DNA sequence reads TGCGCCAAGGGCGAGGAAGAAGCTTTCTTT. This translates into CAKGEEEAFF.